This passage covers 18 T cell receptor beta chains from one sample sequenced in a study of blood T cell repertoires in COVID-19. The data were produced by immunoSEQ multiplex PCR, yet TCRdb's version contains in-frame clones alone and is incomplete. The sample comprises 100,000 or so clones, roughly 86% of which are singletons, and roughly 6% rests with the top ten. The sequenced material came from peripheral blood. These receptors were collected from a woman aged 60-75 years with acute or convalescent COVID-19.

This chain uses TRBV5-5 with TRBJ1-6; D remains unclear. The CDR3 runs to 15 residues. The germline gives CDR1 SGHKS, CDR2 YYEKEE (reference sequence). V was shortened by 4 bases and J by 10 bases, with 18 bases between the two germline ends. The chain's CDR3 is CASSLEGVLQSPLHF. The DNA of the CDR3 is TGTGCCAGCAGCCTCGAGGGAGTACTGCAATCACCCCTCCACTTT.

In regard to this clone: Sequence at one end of the junction differs from germline and may be a read error. The chain is built from TRBV5-1 and TRBJ2-2; D uncertain. CDR1 and CDR2 (germline): SGHRS, YFSETQ. This CDR3 is built from 13 residues. The CDR3 sequence is CASSSRVAGELFF. In DNA, the CDR3 is TGCGCCAGCAGCTCTCGGGTTGCCGGTGAGCTGTTTTTT.

In its sample, this clone was seen once. The gene calls are TRBV18 and TRBJ2-4; 7 positions agree with TRBD1. The CDR3 has 15 amino acids. Germline V gene sequence: CDR1 KGHSH, CDR2 LQKENI. The ends lost 4 bases at V and 4 bases at J; junction bases unmatched: 7. This CDR3 is CASSQPGTEKNIQYF. CDR3 DNA sequence: TGTGCCAGCTCACAGCCCGGGACAGAAAAAAACATTCAGTACTTC.

The DNA of the CDR3 is TGTGCCAGCAGCTTAGGCGGAACAAGCTCCTACGAGCAGTACTTC. This sequence encodes CASSLGGTSSYEQYF. The chain carries TRBV11-1 and TRBJ2-7; D call uncertain. Germline CDR1 reads SGHAT; CDR2 reads FQDESV (reference sequence). The CDR3 loop spans 15 amino acids. V lost 1 base to trimming and J lost 0 bases, with 10 bases between them.

This chain joins TRBV2 and TRBJ1-4; 7 bases map to TRBD1. V was pared by 1 base and J by 7 bases, with 6 bases of the junction left unmatched. Germline V gives CDR1 SNHLY, CDR2 FYNNEI. The CDR3 is made up of 15 amino acids. CDR3 protein: CASSEERGRGEKLFF. DNA of the CDR3: TGTGCCAGCAGTGAAGAGAGGGGGCGCGGTGAAAAACTGTTTTTT.

The J gene is TRBJ2-1, the V gene TRBV6-2 or TRBV6-3, with 9 bases fitting TRBD2. CDR3 size: 15 residues. CDR1 and CDR2 (germline): MNHEY, SVGEGT. V trimming: 2 bases; J trimming: 5 bases; junction bases outside the gene matches: 4. The CDR3 DNA is TGTGCCAGCAGTTACCAGACTAGCGGAGACAATGAGCAGTTCTTC. It yields the protein CASSYQTSGDNEQFF.

The chain combines TRBV7-8 with TRBJ2-1; possible D gene TRBD2, 5 bases. This CDR3 is 14 amino acids long. Trimming shortened V by 3 bases and J by 6 bases, and 12 bases separated the two germline ends. Germline CDR1 and CDR2: SGHVS and FQNEAQ. The CDR3 reads CASSFKDSLNEQFF. CDR3 nucleotides: TGTGCCAGCAGCTTCAAGGACTCCCTCAATGAGCAGTTCTTC. Together with reference TRBV7-8 and TRBJ2-1, the CDR3 gives the full variable domain: GAGVSQSPRYKVAKRGQDVALRCDPISGHVSLFWYQQALGQGPEFLTYFQNEAQLDKSGLPSDRFFAERPEGSVSTLKIQRTQQEDSAVYLCASSFKDSLNEQFFGPGTRLTVL.

The chain has TRBV7-2 and TRBJ2-7; 11 bases align to TRBD2. CDR1 SGHTA and CDR2 FQGNSA come from the germline V gene. With 4 bases clipped from V and 3 bases from J, the junction kept 2 bases outside the gene matches. The CDR3 loop spans 14 amino acids. CDR3 region: CASSSTSGVYEQYF. The CDR3 DNA reads as TGTGCCAGCAGCTCGACTAGCGGGGTCTACGAGCAGTACTTC.

This chain joins TRBV7-3 and TRBJ1-1; the match to TRBD1 covers 8 bases. The CDR3 has 14 amino acids. V gave up 4 bases and J gave up 4 bases; unmatched junction bases: 5. The germline gives CDR1 SGHTA, CDR2 FQGTGA. CDR3 in DNA: TGTGCCAGCAGCTCGGGGACAGGTTCCACTGAAGCTTTCTTT. It yields the protein CASSSGTGSTEAFF. Full variable domain (rest looked up from reference TRBV7-3 and TRBJ1-1): GAGVSQTPSNKVTEKGKYVELRCDPISGHTALYWYRQSLGQGPEFLIYFQGTGAADDSGLPNDRFFAVRPEGSVSTLKIQRTERGDSAVYLCASSSGTGSTEAFFGQGTRLTVV.

The V gene is TRBV2, the J gene TRBJ1-3; possibly TRBD1 for D (5 bases). V was cut by 11 bases and J by 4 bases, with 18 bases left in between. There are 14 residues in the CDR3. Per germline, CDR1 SNHLY and CDR2 FYNNEI. CDR3 bases: TGTGCCGGGAGGGCAGCAGGGTCAGGAAACACCATATATTTT. It encodes CAGRAAGSGNTIYF. Full variable domain (remainder filled in from reference TRBV2 and TRBJ1-3): EPEVTQTPSHQVTQMGQEVILRCVPISNHLYFYWYRQILGQKVEFLVSFYNNEISEKSEIFDDQFSVERPDGSNFTLKIRSTKLEDSAMYFCAGRAAGSGNTIYFGEGSWLTVV.

This clone has only one observation. The J gene is TRBJ2-1, the V gene TRBV10-3; 9 bases align to TRBD2. Germline CDR1 is ENHRY and CDR2 is SYGVKD. This CDR3 comprises 14 residues. J was trimmed by 8 bases and V by 4 bases; bases with no gene match: 6. CDR3 in amino acids: CAISVLAGEDEQFF. The CDR3 nucleotides are TGTGCCATCAGTGTTTTAGCGGGAGAAGATGAGCAGTTCTTC.

This sequence joins TRBV5-1 and TRBJ2-1; 9 positions match TRBD2. The CDR3 loop spans 15 amino acids. V was pared by 3 bases and J by 2 bases, with 3 bases of the junction left unmatched. From germline, CDR1 is SGHRS and CDR2 YFSETQ. CDR3 loop: CASSSLAGAYNEQFF. The CDR3 nucleotides are TGCGCCAGCAGCTCCTTAGCGGGAGCCTACAATGAGCAGTTCTTC.

This clone was detected a few times. The chain couples TRBV29-1 to TRBJ1-1, with 9 positions matching TRBD1. The CDR3 is 12 amino acids. Looked up from germline, CDR1 is SQVTM and CDR2 is ANQGSEA. V gave up 7 bases and J gave up 1 base; unmatched junction bases: 1. CDR3 coding DNA: TGCAGCGGGGGACAGGGGAACACTGAAGCTTTCTTT. It specifies CSGGQGNTEAFF. The whole variable domain, remainder taken from reference TRBV29-1 and TRBJ1-1, is SAVISQKPSRDICQRGTSLTIQCQVDSQVTMMFWYRQQPGQSLTLIATANQGSEATYESGFVIDKFPISRPNLTFSTLTVSNMSPEDSSIYLCSGGQGNTEAFFGQGTRLTVV.

V gene TRBV6-5 combines with J gene TRBJ1-1; D perhaps matches TRBD1 (6 bases). Germline V gives CDR1 MNHEY, CDR2 SVGAGI. The CDR3 has 14 amino acids. The V end lost 8 bases, the J end lost 2 bases, and 15 bases lay between the germline ends. DNA of the CDR3: TGTGCCAGCTGCGAGGGGGTCCAAAACACTGAAGCTTTCTTT. Protein product: CASCEGVQNTEAFF.

The chain couples TRBV19 to TRBJ1-4, with D perhaps TRBD1 (5 bases). The CDR3 contains 15 residues. V lost 5 bases, J lost 8 bases, and 18 bases lay in between. Germline V gives CDR1 LNHDA, CDR2 SQIVND (reference sequence). The CDR3 region is CASSGGWSQGEKLFF. CDR3 bases: TGTGCCAGTAGTGGGGGGTGGTCGCAGGGCGAAAAACTGTTTTTT.

The chain recombines TRBV5-1 with TRBJ2-1, with 8 bases matching TRBD2. Germline values: CDR1 SGHRS, CDR2 YFSETQ. V was clipped by 6 bases and J by 6 bases; unmatched bases: 5. The CDR3 extends over 13 amino acids. The CDR3 here is CASTLAGPNEQFF. The CDR3 coding sequence is TGCGCCAGCACCTTAGCGGGACCCAATGAGCAGTTCTTC. The whole variable domain, remainder taken from reference TRBV5-1 and TRBJ2-1, is KAGVTQTPRYLIKTRGQQVTLSCSPISGHRSVSWYQQTPGQGLQFLFEYFSETQRNKGNFPGRFSGRQFSNSRSEMNVSTLELGDSALYLCASTLAGPNEQFFGPGTRLTVL.

This chain links TRBV24-1 with TRBJ1-2, with TRBD1 matching 8 bases. This CDR3 contains 15 residues. With 4 bases clipped from V and 7 bases from J, the junction kept 10 bases outside the gene matches. CDR1 and CDR2 (germline): KGHDR, SFDVKD. CDR3 coding DNA: TGTGCCACCAGTGACCCTACGACAGGGGACGGTGGCTACACCTTC. Protein sequence: CATSDPTTGDGGYTF.

CDR3 in amino acids: CASSEALPGGSSYNEQFF. CDR3 sequence (DNA): TGTGCCAGCAGTGAAGCGCTCCCTGGCGGGAGCTCCTACAATGAGCAGTTCTTC. The chain combines TRBV6-1 with TRBJ2-1; 7 bases align to TRBD2. The V gene end was trimmed by 0 bases and the J gene end by 0 bases; junction bases not matched to a gene: 8. The CDR3 consists of 18 residues. Germline V lookup: CDR1 MNHNS, CDR2 SASEGT.